Listed below are T cell receptor beta chains from one sample, sequenced in a study of blood T cell repertoires in COVID-19. This table comes from immunoSEQ multiplex PCR, and its TCRdb copy is limited to in-frame clones, with some not included. The sample includes 250,000 to 350,000 clones, approximately 83% seen only once; the top ten take 4% to 4.5%. The sequencing input was PBMCs or T cells enriched from blood (not recorded which). The source of these receptors is a woman in her twenties or thirties who had recovered from COVID-19. Both conserved end residues are trimmed from each CDR3. Each record gives: V gene, CDR3 protein.

>TRBV6-6
ASSPDRGPYEQY
>TRBV9
ASSVGGGARETQY
>TRBV5-4
ASRSELWALQETQY
>TRBV27
ASSQGIRGDYGYT
>TRBV2
ASSEGLVAGVGSYNEQF
>TRBV19
ASSLPRDRAHEKLF
>TRBV5-4
ASSYKLAGQETQY
>TRBV13
ASSLPTPIRGTEAF
>TRBV19
ASSAGGNDEAF
>TRBV2
ASSDNRAYGYT
>TRBV25-1
ASSEFVGRSTEAF
>TRBV7-9
ASSSNLRGGGNTIY
>TRBV27
ASSSGTGHQPQH
>TRBV9
ASSVNKELRTDTQY
>TRBV7-2
ASSLLWTTPEAF
>TRBV19
ASSGTGGYEQY
>TRBV29-1
SVADSLPNEKLF
>TRBV10-3
AISGYRGQNEQF